The 5 T cell receptor beta chains listed next were all sequenced from one sample in a study of T cells in women clearing cervical HPV infection. Clones were read by immunoSEQ multiplex PCR, and TCRdb kept only the in-frame ones, dropping some. This repertoire includes 20,000 to 25,000 clones. The sample consisted of blood buffy coat. The origin of the receptors is a woman between 18 and 75 years old with a cervical HPV16 infection that either progressed to CIN3+ or cleared (not recorded which).

As concerns this clone: Sequencing ends 3 residues short of the CDR3 end; the germline J gene provides the rest. The rearrangement uses TRBV7-2 and TRBJ2-7; TRBD2 agrees at 10 bases. V gave up 2 bases and J gave up 2 bases; unmatched junction bases: 3. The germline CDR1 and CDR2 sequences are SGHTA and FQGNSA. This CDR3 has 15 amino acids. The sequenced CDR3 bases are TGTGCCAGCAGCTTACGGCTAGCGGGGGCCTACGAG. Translating it yields CASSLRLAGAYE. The full CDR3 sequence reads CASSLRLAGAYEQYF. Full variable domain (outside the CDR3, taken from reference TRBV7-2 and TRBJ2-7): GAGVSQSPSNKVTEKGKDVELRCDPISGHTALYWYRQSLGQGLEFLIYFQGNSAPDKSGLPSDRFSAERTGGSVSTLTIQRTQQEDSAVYLCASSLRLAGAYEQYFGPGTRLTVT.

About this clone itself: The CDR3 end falls 3 residues outside the read, so it is completed with the germline J gene. V is TRBV12-3 or TRBV12-4 and J is TRBJ2-5; possibly TRBD2 for D (6 bases). CDR3 length: 14 amino acids. V dropped 6 bases and J dropped 2 bases, with 13 bases sitting between them. This chain's CDR3 is CASSLSGGQETQYF. The CDR3 bases that were read are TGTGCCAGCAGCCTTAGCGGAGGACAAGAGACC.

About this clone itself: From the germline J gene comes the end of the CDR3, since the read stops 3 residues before it. The chain uses TRBV7-9 and TRBJ2-3; the D is unclear. Germline V CDR1 and CDR2: SEHNR, FQNEAQ (reference sequence). Trimming removed 5 bases from V and 6 bases from J, with 12 bases in between. The CDR3 is 13 amino acids. The CDR3 sequence is CASSANSGDTQYF. CDR3 bases read: TGTGCCAGCAGCGCTAACTCCGGGGATACG.

On this clone: The read ends 3 residues before the CDR3 terminus; that terminus is restored from the germline J gene. The chain has TRBV7-9 and TRBJ2-7; 7 positions match TRBD1. Germline lookup yields CDR1 SEHNR and CDR2 FQNEAQ (reference sequence). The CDR3 contains 15 residues. Unmatched junction bases numbered 11, after V lost 7 bases and J lost 2 bases. The CDR3: CASTPRDSNAYEQYF. Incomplete CDR3 DNA: TGTGCCAGCACGCCTCGGGACAGCAACGCCTACGAG.

This chain's CDR3 is CASSLGSGRDTEAFF. The covered CDR3 bases are TGTGCCAGCAGCTTAGGTTCAGGGAGGGACACTGAA. The rearrangement links TRBV7-9 to TRBJ1-1, with D possibly being TRBD1 (5 bases). The CDR3 goes on 3 residues after the read ends, and that part is filled in from the germline J gene. The CDR3 runs 15 residues. V lost 1 base, J lost 3 bases, and 12 bases lay in between. CDR1 and CDR2 from the germline V gene are SEHNR and FQNEAQ (reference sequence).